Listed here are 14 T cell receptor beta chains from one sample, sequenced in a study of blood T cell repertoires in COVID-19. This table comes from immunoSEQ multiplex PCR, and its TCRdb copy is limited to in-frame clones, with some not included. This sample has 350,000 or so clones, with 92% found just once. Sequencing input: PBMCs or T cells enriched from blood (not recorded which). These receptors all stem from a woman under 40 who had recovered from COVID-19.

The chain carries TRBV27 and TRBJ2-6; TRBD2 matches at 8 bases. The CDR3 runs 18 residues. V shed 6 bases and J 0 bases; nucleotides not matched to a gene: 10. Per germline, CDR1 MNHEY and CDR2 SMNVEV (reference sequence). The chain's CDR3 is CASSSPGGDYSGANVLTF. The CDR3 bases are TGTGCCAGCAGCTCCCCGGGGGGGGATTACTCTGGGGCCAACGTCCTGACTTTC.

This chain uses TRBV3-1 (or the pseudogene TRBV3-2) with TRBJ2-5, with TRBD2 matching 14 bases. The CDR3 totals 17 residues. V trimming: 5 bases; J trimming: 3 bases; junction bases outside the gene matches: 8. Germline V lookup: CDR1 LGHDT, CDR2 YNNKEL (reference sequence). CDR3 DNA sequence: TGTGCCAGCAGCTTACGGACTAGCGGGAGGTCGGAAGAGACCCAGTACTTC. This codes for CASSLRTSGRSEETQYF.

The chain couples TRBV28 to TRBJ1-6; 7 bases match TRBD1. The CDR3 is 13 amino acids. V lost 5 bases to trimming and J lost 10 bases; unmatched junction nucleotides: 5. Germline CDR1 is MDHEN and CDR2 is SYDVKM. CDR3 region: CASSQRGGSPLHF. In DNA form, the CDR3 reads TGTGCCAGCAGTCAAAGAGGGGGCTCACCCCTCCACTTT.

The V and J genes are TRBV18 and TRBJ1-1; the D gene is possibly TRBD1 (5 bases). This CDR3 has 12 residues. Trimming took 2 bases from V and 7 from J, leaving 8 bases between them. CDR1 is KGHSH, CDR2 LQKENI, per germline. CDR3 DNA sequence: TGTGCCAGCTCACCAACAGGTGATGAAGCTTTCTTT. Its translation: CASSPTGDEAFF.

V gene TRBV7-2 combines with J gene TRBJ2-7, with TRBD2 matching 8 bases. CDR1 and CDR2 (germline): SGHTA, FQGNSA. This CDR3 spans 15 amino acids. Trimming at V came to 0 bases and at J to 2 bases, leaving 3 bases not matched to a gene. The CDR3 nucleotides read TGTGCCAGCAGCTTAGCGACTAGCGAGACCTACGAGCAGTACTTC. It codes for CASSLATSETYEQYF.

This chain links TRBV28 with TRBJ2-7; D might be TRBD1 (6 bases). The V gene's germline CDR1 is MDHEN and CDR2 SYDVKM. The CDR3 has 12 residues. The V and J ends lost 1 base and 6 bases respectively, with 7 bases between them. The CDR3 bases are TGTGCCAGCAGTTTATCCAGGGGCGAGCAGTACTTC. The encoded protein is CASSLSRGEQYF.

In its sample, this clone was seen once. The J gene is TRBJ1-4, the V gene TRBV18; 10 bases align to TRBD1. The J segment lost 8 bases and the V segment lost 0 bases, leaving 12 bases of the junction unmatched. The CDR3 has 18 amino acids. Germline V gene data show CDR1 as KGHSH and CDR2 as LQKENI. The CDR3 here is CASSPPKGTGVLEEKLFF. The CDR3 DNA reads TGTGCCAGCTCACCACCGAAGGGGACAGGGGTCTTAGAAGAAAAACTGTTTTTT.

The CDR3 reads CASSKQGLDTEAFF. The CDR3 region has the DNA TGTGCCAGCAGCAAACAGGGGCTCGACACTGAAGCTTTCTTT. This rearrangement joins TRBV7-9 to TRBJ1-1, with 7 bases aligning to TRBD1. The CDR3 contains 14 residues. V lost 5 bases, J lost 3 bases, and 6 bases stayed unmatched. CDR1 and CDR2 from the germline V gene are SEHNR and FQNEAQ (reference sequence).

The V gene is TRBV18, the J gene TRBJ1-1; TRBD1 matches at 7 bases. This CDR3 contains 15 residues. The junction had 8 bases not matched to a gene; V was cut back by 3 bases and J by 4 bases. Looked up from germline, CDR1 is KGHSH and CDR2 is LQKENI. In DNA form, the CDR3 reads TGTGCCAGCTCACCCGATCACAGGGGTTCCACTGAAGCTTTCTTT. Its translation: CASSPDHRGSTEAFF.

V usage is TRBV28 and J usage is TRBJ1-1, with D uncertain. The V end lost 2 bases, the J end lost 3 bases, and 7 bases lay between the germline ends. Germline lookup yields CDR1 MDHEN and CDR2 SYDVKM. CDR3 size: 13 residues. The CDR3 DNA sequence: TGTGCCAGCAGTTTAGAGGCGTACACTGAAGCTTTCTTT. This sequence encodes CASSLEAYTEAFF.

The chain uses TRBV3-1 (or the pseudogene TRBV3-2) and TRBJ2-7, with TRBD1 matching 11 bases. The germline gives CDR1 LGHDT, CDR2 YNNKEL (reference sequence). V lost 5 bases to trimming and J lost 6 bases; unmatched junction nucleotides: 12. The CDR3 is 16 amino acids. The CDR3, as DNA: TGTGCCAGCAGCACTACACCAGGGACAGGGGGGAGCGAGCAGTACTTC. This encodes CASSTTPGTGGSEQYF.

The chain carries TRBV18 and TRBJ1-3; no definite D call. Per the germline V gene, CDR1 is KGHSH and CDR2 is LQKENI. V dropped 3 bases and J dropped 0 bases, with 12 bases sitting between them. This CDR3 is 16 amino acids long. CDR3 sequence (DNA): TGTGCCAGCTCACCGCCGGTTCGGGACTCTGGAAACACCATATATTTT. It is translated as CASSPPVRDSGNTIYF.

The CDR3 bases are TGTGCCAGCAGCTTAGCCGCTAGCGGGAGTTCCTACGAGCAGTACTTC. This gives the protein CASSLAASGSSYEQYF. The J gene is TRBJ2-7, the V gene TRBV7-2; TRBD2 agrees at 10 bases. The CDR3 sequence is 16 residues long. Germline loops: CDR1 SGHTA, CDR2 FQGNSA. V lost 0 bases to trimming and J lost 1 base; unmatched junction nucleotides: 3.

The rearrangement uses TRBV5-8 and TRBJ1-3, with 9 bases lining up with TRBD1. The V and J ends lost 4 bases and 2 bases, in that order; junction bases with no gene match: 7. The CDR3 extends over 16 amino acids. Per the germline V gene, CDR1 is SGHTS and CDR2 is YDEGEE. In DNA form, the CDR3 reads TGTGCCAGCAGCCCATGGGGGACAGGGACTGGAAACACCATATATTTT. As protein: CASSPWGTGTGNTIYF.